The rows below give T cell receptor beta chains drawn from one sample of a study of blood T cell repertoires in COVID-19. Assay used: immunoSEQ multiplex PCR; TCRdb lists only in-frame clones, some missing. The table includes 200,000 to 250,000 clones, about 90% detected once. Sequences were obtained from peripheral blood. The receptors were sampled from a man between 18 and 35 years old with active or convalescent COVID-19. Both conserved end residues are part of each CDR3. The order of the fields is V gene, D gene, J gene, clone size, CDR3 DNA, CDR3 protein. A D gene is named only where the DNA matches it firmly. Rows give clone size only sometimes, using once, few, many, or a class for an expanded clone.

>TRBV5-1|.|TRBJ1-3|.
TGCGCCAGCAGCGTGGTGCCGGGTGCGGGAAACACCATATATTTT
CASSVVPGAGNTIYF
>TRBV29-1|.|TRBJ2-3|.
TGCAGCGTTGAGGGACTTCGATCACAGGCAGATACGCAGTATTTT
CSVEGLRSQADTQYF
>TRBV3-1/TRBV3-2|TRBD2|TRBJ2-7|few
TGTGCCAGCAGCCCAGAAAGCGGGAGAAAATACGAGCAGTACTTC
CASSPESGRKYEQYF
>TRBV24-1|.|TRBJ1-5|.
TGTGCCACCAGCCCGCCTGGGACAAGCCATAGCAATCAGCCCCAGCATTTT
CATSPPGTSHSNQPQHF
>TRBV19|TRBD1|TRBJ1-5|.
TGTGCCAGTAGTCTGCAGGGGGCGCGGAATCAGCCCCAGCATTTT
CASSLQGARNQPQHF
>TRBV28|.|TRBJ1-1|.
TGTGCCAGCAGTTTCAGGGAGGTGAACACTGAAGCTTTCTTT
CASSFREVNTEAFF
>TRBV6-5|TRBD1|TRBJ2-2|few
TGTGCCAGCAAATCGGACAGGGACAGCACCGGGGAGCTGTTTTTT
CASKSDRDSTGELFF
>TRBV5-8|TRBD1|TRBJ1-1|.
TGTGCCAGCAGTATCGATACAGGGGGGAGCACTGAAGCTTTCTTT
CASSIDTGGSTEAFF
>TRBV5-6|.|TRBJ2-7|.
TGTGCCAGCAGCGCGGCCCAGGGGCCCTCCTACGAGCAGTACTTC
CASSAAQGPSYEQYF
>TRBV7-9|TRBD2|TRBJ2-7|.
TGTGCCAGCAGCTATGATAGCGGGAGGGACTCCTACGAGCAGTACTTC
CASSYDSGRDSYEQYF
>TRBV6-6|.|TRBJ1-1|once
TGTGCCAGCAGTTACTCCCCAGGGTGGACTGAAGCTTTCTTT
CASSYSPGWTEAFF
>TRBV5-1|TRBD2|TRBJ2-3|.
TGCGCCAGCAGACCCGGGACTAGCGACTACACAGATACGCAGTATTTT
CASRPGTSDYTDTQYF
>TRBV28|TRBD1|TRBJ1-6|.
TGTGCCAGCAGTTTATTACAGGGACAGAATTCACCCCTCCACTTT
CASSLLQGQNSPLHF
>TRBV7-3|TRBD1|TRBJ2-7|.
TGTGCCAGCAGCTTACGACAGGGGGCGGGCGAGCAGTACTTC
CASSLRQGAGEQYF
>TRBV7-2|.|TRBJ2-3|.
TGTGCCAGCAGCGCGGGGGCAGGGCTCACAGATACGCAGTATTTT
CASSAGAGLTDTQYF
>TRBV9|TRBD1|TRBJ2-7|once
TGTGCCAGCAGCGTGAGAACAGGGGGCGAGCAGTACTTC
CASSVRTGGEQYF
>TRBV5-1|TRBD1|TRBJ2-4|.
TGCGCCAGCAGCCAAGGACAGGGGGACAACATTCAGTACTTC
CASSQGQGDNIQYF
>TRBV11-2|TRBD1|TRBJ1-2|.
TGTGCCAGCAGCCACCGGGACAGGGGGCCAAACTATGGCTACACCTTC
CASSHRDRGPNYGYTF
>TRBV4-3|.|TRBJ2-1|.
TGCGCCAGCAGCCAAGAGGGTACGGGTCTCTACAATGAGCAGTTCTTC
CASSQEGTGLYNEQFF
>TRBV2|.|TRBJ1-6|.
TGTGCCAGCCACCACTCGGGGGAGGGTAATTCACCCCTCCACTTT
CASHHSGEGNSPLHF
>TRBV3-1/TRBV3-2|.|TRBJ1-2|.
TGTGCCAGCAGCCAAGCACTGGGGGCTTACTATGGCTACACCTTC
CASSQALGAYYGYTF
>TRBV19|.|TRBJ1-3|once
TGTGCCAGTAGTCTGACGAGGCTCTCTGGAAACACCATATATTTT
CASSLTRLSGNTIYF
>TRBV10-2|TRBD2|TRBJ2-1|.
TGCGCCAGCACCCTAGCGGGGGCGGGCAATGAGCAGTTCTTC
CASTLAGAGNEQFF
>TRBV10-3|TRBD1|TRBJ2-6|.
TGTGCCATCAGTGAGTCCCGGGACAGAGTCCTCTCTGGGGCCAACGTCCTGACTTTC
CAISESRDRVLSGANVLTF
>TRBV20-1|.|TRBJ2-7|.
TGCAGTGCTAGCGGGTCCTACGAGCAGTACTTC
CSASGSYEQYF
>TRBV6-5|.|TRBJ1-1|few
TGTGCCAGCAGTTACTCTCGGGACACTGAAGCTTTCTTT
CASSYSRDTEAFF
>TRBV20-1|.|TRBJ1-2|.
TGCAGTGCTAGAATAGATGGCTACACCTTC
CSARIDGYTF
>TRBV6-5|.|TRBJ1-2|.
TGTGCCAGCAGCTTTGGTGGAGGTAGGGGCTACACCTTC
CASSFGGGRGYTF
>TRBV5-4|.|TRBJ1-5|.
TGTGCCAGCAGCTTGGGGGGCACTAGCAATCAGCCCCAGCATTTT
CASSLGGTSNQPQHF
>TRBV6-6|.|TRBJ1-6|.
TGTGCCAGTGGACCCCGCGGGGGAATTTCACCCCTCCACTTT
CASGPRGGISPLHF
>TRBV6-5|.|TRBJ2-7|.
TGTGCCAGCAGTACCTGGGACACCCTATACGAGCAGTACTTC
CASSTWDTLYEQYF
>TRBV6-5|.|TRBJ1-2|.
TGTGCCAGCAGTCCCCTTGTGGGCTACACCTTC
CASSPLVGYTF
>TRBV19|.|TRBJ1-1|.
TGTGCCAGTAGTATAGTATTTTCGGAGGGGCCGTGGCCTGAAGCTTTCTTT
CASSIVFSEGPWPEAFF
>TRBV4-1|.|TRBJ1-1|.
TGCGCCAGCAGCCAAGAGGCCGCAGGAAACACTGAAGCTTTCTTT
CASSQEAAGNTEAFF
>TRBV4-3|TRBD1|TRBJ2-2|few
TGCGCCAGCAGCGAAAGGGCGGGACAGGGTGTCACCGGGGAGCTGTTTTTT
CASSERAGQGVTGELFF